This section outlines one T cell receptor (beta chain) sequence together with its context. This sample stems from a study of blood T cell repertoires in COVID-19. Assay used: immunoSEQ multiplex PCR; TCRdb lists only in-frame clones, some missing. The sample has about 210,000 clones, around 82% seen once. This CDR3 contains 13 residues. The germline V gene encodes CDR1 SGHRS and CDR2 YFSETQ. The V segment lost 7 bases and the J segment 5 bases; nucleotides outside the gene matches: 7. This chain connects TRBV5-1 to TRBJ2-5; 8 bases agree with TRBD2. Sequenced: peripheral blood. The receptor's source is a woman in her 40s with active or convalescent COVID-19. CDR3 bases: TGCGCCAGCGGAACTAGCGGAGGGGAGACCCAGTACTTC. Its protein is CASGTSGGETQYF.